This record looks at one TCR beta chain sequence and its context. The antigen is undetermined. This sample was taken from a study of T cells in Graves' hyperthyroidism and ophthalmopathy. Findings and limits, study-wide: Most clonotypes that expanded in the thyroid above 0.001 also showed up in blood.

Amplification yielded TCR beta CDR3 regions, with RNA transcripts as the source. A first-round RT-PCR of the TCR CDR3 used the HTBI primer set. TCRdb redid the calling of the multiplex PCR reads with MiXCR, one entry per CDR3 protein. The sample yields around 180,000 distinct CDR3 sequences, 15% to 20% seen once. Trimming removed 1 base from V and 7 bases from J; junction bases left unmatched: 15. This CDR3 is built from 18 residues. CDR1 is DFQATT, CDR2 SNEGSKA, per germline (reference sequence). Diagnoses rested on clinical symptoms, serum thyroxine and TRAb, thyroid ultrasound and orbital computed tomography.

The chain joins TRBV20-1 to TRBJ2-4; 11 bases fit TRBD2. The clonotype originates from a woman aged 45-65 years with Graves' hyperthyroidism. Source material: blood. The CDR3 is CSARAPWGSGGAVNIQYF. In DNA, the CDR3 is TGCAGTGCTAGAGCTCCCTGGGGTAGCGGGGGGGCTGTCAACATTCAGTACTTC.